This is a list of T cell receptor beta chains from one sample in a study of CD8 T cells in Susac syndrome. Using its own MiXCR run on the immunoSEQ multiplex PCR reads, TCRdb lists one record per CDR3 protein. The sample records around 110,000 distinct CDR3 sequences, around 94% being singletons. The source material was CD8+ T cells from PBMCs. The receptors were gathered from a human donor with Susac syndrome. Each CDR3 is given with its conserved first and last residue. The order of the fields is D gene, clone size, V gene, J gene, CDR3 length, CDR3 DNA, CDR3 protein. D genes are given only for firm matches. Clone size is stated in some rows and not others, as once, few, many or a class when expanded.

d_gene: .
abundance: .
v_gene: TRBV29-1
j_gene: TRBJ2-1
len: 13
CDR3nt: TGCAGCGTAGAAGGGGGTTCCTACAATGAGCAGTTCTTC
CDR3aa: CSVEGGSYNEQFF

d_gene: .
abundance: .
v_gene: TRBV5-1
j_gene: TRBJ2-7
len: 16
CDR3nt: TGCGCCAGCAGCTTGGGATCAGACCCATCTACGGGCGAGCAGTACTTC
CDR3aa: CASSLGSDPSTGEQYF

d_gene: .
abundance: .
v_gene: TRBV20-1
j_gene: TRBJ2-1
len: 14
CDR3nt: TGCAGTGCTAGAGATCCGGACAGCTACAATGAGCAGTTCTTC
CDR3aa: CSARDPDSYNEQFF

d_gene: TRBD1
abundance: .
v_gene: TRBV4-1
j_gene: TRBJ1-2
len: 15
CDR3nt: TGCGCCAGCAGCCAAGTGGACAGGAATAGCGTAGGCTACACCTTC
CDR3aa: CASSQVDRNSVGYTF

d_gene: .
abundance: .
v_gene: TRBV5-1
j_gene: TRBJ1-1
len: 16
CDR3nt: TGCGCCAGCAGCTTGGTACTACAGGACATGAACACTGAAGCTTTCTTT
CDR3aa: CASSLVLQDMNTEAFF

d_gene: .
abundance: .
v_gene: TRBV7-9
j_gene: TRBJ1-6
len: 14
CDR3nt: TGTGCCAGCAGCTATAAGGACGGGAATTCACCCCTCCACTTT
CDR3aa: CASSYKDGNSPLHF

d_gene: TRBD1
abundance: .
v_gene: TRBV5-1
j_gene: TRBJ1-1
len: 16
CDR3nt: TGCGCCAGCAGCTACCGGACAGGCAAAATGAACACTGAAGTTTTCTTT
CDR3aa: CASSYRTGKMNTEVFF

d_gene: .
abundance: .
v_gene: TRBV3-1
j_gene: TRBJ2-3
len: 14
CDR3nt: TGTGCCAGCCGTCCCAATATTCGGTTAGATACGCAGTATTTT
CDR3aa: CASRPNIRLDTQYF

d_gene: .
abundance: .
v_gene: TRBV2
j_gene: TRBJ2-5
len: 16
CDR3nt: TGTGCCAGCAGTGATGGGATAGCCCCTGAGGGAGAGACCCAGTACTTC
CDR3aa: CASSDGIAPEGETQYF

d_gene: TRBD1
abundance: .
v_gene: TRBV27
j_gene: TRBJ1-2
len: 15
CDR3nt: TGTGCCAGCAGTTTCATGGGACAGGGAACGGGAGGCTACACCTTC
CDR3aa: CASSFMGQGTGGYTF

d_gene: .
abundance: .
v_gene: TRBV12-3/TRBV12-4
j_gene: TRBJ2-1
len: 16
CDR3nt: TGTGCCAGCAGCCTTTACGGACATAGCATTTCGACTTTGCAGTTCTTC
CDR3aa: CASSLYGHSISTLQFF

d_gene: TRBD1
abundance: .
v_gene: TRBV5-1
j_gene: TRBJ2-6
len: 18
CDR3nt: TGCGCCAGCAGCGACTGGACAGGGGCCAACTCTGGGGCCAACGTCCTGACTTTC
CDR3aa: CASSDWTGANSGANVLTF

d_gene: TRBD1
abundance: .
v_gene: TRBV12-3/TRBV12-4
j_gene: TRBJ1-2
len: 14
CDR3nt: TGTGCCAGCAGTCCAGGGACAGCTCCTAGCGGCTACACCTTC
CDR3aa: CASSPGTAPSGYTF

d_gene: TRBD2
abundance: .
v_gene: TRBV29-1
j_gene: TRBJ2-1
len: 15
CDR3nt: TGCAGCGTTGAAGACCCAGCGGGGACCTACAATGAGCAGTTCTTC
CDR3aa: CSVEDPAGTYNEQFF

d_gene: TRBD1
abundance: once
v_gene: TRBV19
j_gene: TRBJ1-6
len: 15
CDR3nt: TGTGCCACCCGGGACAGGGAGGTTGAGAATTCACCCCTCCACTTT
CDR3aa: CATRDREVENSPLHF

d_gene: .
abundance: .
v_gene: TRBV25-1
j_gene: TRBJ2-6
len: 14
CDR3nt: TGTGCCAGCAGCCATGGCTCTGGGGCCAACGTCCTGACTTTC
CDR3aa: CASSHGSGANVLTF

d_gene: TRBD2
abundance: .
v_gene: TRBV9
j_gene: TRBJ2-5
len: 17
CDR3nt: TGTGCCAGCAGCGTAGGTTCTCGCGGGGGGCTCCAAGAGACCCAGTACTTC
CDR3aa: CASSVGSRGGLQETQYF

d_gene: TRBD2
abundance: .
v_gene: TRBV15
j_gene: TRBJ2-5
len: 17
CDR3nt: TGTGCCACCAGCAAAGGACTAGCGGGGGGGATCGGAGAGACCCAGTACTTC
CDR3aa: CATSKGLAGGIGETQYF

d_gene: .
abundance: .
v_gene: TRBV4-1
j_gene: TRBJ2-2
len: 17
CDR3nt: TGCGCCAGCAGCCAATTTCTAGACCTCGCGAACACCGGGGAGCTGTTTTTT
CDR3aa: CASSQFLDLANTGELFF

d_gene: .
abundance: .
v_gene: TRBV25-1
j_gene: TRBJ1-1
len: 13
CDR3nt: TGTGCCAGCAGTGACCCTGGGGGCACTGAAGCTTTCTTT
CDR3aa: CASSDPGGTEAFF